The 21 T cell receptor beta chains reported below all come from one sample, sequenced in a study of blood T cell repertoires in COVID-19. Produced via immunoSEQ multiplex PCR; TCRdb's table is partial and in-frame only. The sample shows over 110,000 clones, about nine tenths of them seen only once. The sample consisted of peripheral blood. These receptors were obtained from a human donor in a cohort sampled during active COVID-19.

The chain joins TRBV4-2 to TRBJ1-2; 8 nucleotides line up with TRBD1. Germline values: CDR1 LGHNA, CDR2 YNFKEQ. The CDR3 covers 15 residues. V gave up 1 base and J gave up 4 bases; unmatched junction bases: 5. The CDR3 reads CASSQGITGGYGYTF. DNA for the CDR3: TGTGCCAGCAGCCAAGGTATAACAGGGGGCTATGGCTACACCTTC.

The gene calls are TRBV30 and TRBJ1-1; 9 bases map to TRBD1. Germline CDR1 is GTSNPN and CDR2 is SVGIG (reference sequence). The CDR3 has 15 amino acids. Germline trimming cut 0 bases from V and 3 bases from J; bases unmatched to any gene: 5. The CDR3 nucleotides are TGTGCCTGGAGTGTATCTGGGACAGGGCACACTGAAGCTTTCTTT. Translation: CAWSVSGTGHTEAFF.

The V call is TRBV30, the J call TRBJ1-2; possibly TRBD1 for D (5 bases). The CDR3 contains 14 residues. CDR1 is GTSNPN and CDR2 is SVGIG in the germline V gene (reference sequence). Trimming took 4 bases from V and 6 from J, leaving 18 bases between them. The CDR3 reads CAWMEGPGRDGYTF. For the CDR3, the DNA is TGTGCCTGGATGGAGGGTCCGGGGCGGGATGGCTACACCTTC. The full variable domain, its missing parts supplied by reference TRBV30 and TRBJ1-2, is SQTIHQWPATLVQPVGSPLSLECTVEGTSNPNLYWYRQAAGRGLQLLFYSVGIGQISSEVPQNLSASRPQDRQFILSSKKLLLSDSGFYLCAWMEGPGRDGYTFGSGTRLTVV.

Concerning this clone itself: Germline is not matched at one junction end, which may reflect a read error. The rearrangement joins TRBV19 to TRBJ1-1, with D possibly TRBD1 on 6 matching bases. This CDR3 is built from 15 residues. Per the germline V gene, CDR1 is LNHDA and CDR2 is SQIVND (reference sequence). In DNA form, the CDR3 reads TGTGCCAGTAGTTCACACGGGGGCAGGGGCCGCTGGGAGGGCTTT. Amino acids: CASSSHGGRGRWEGF.

The rearrangement joins TRBV9 to TRBJ2-6, with D unclear. The germline CDR1 and CDR2 sequences are SGDLS and YYNGEE. The CDR3 runs 13 residues. V lost 4 bases and J lost 2, with 4 bases in between. For the CDR3, the DNA is TGTGCCAGCAGCTCTCCTGGGGCCAACGTCCTGACTTTC. Its protein product is CASSSPGANVLTF.

This rearrangement joins TRBV6-5 to TRBJ1-2, with a possible D match to TRBD1 (5 bases). V lost 5 bases, J lost 6 bases, and 13 bases lay in between. CDR3 length equals 13 residues. The germline V gene encodes CDR1 MNHEY and CDR2 SVGAGI. Here the CDR3 reads CASSPLRDDGYTF. For the CDR3, the DNA is TGTGCCAGCAGTCCACTCAGGGATGATGGCTACACCTTC.

The chain employs TRBV6-5 and TRBJ2-1; 10 bases fit TRBD2. The junction had 4 bases not matched to a gene; V was cut back by 2 bases and J by 9 bases. This CDR3 is built from 14 residues. Germline V gene lookup returns CDR1 MNHEY and CDR2 SVGAGI. The DNA of the CDR3 is TGTGCCAGCAGTTACAGCGGGGGGGCCAGTGAGCAGTTCTTC. Protein: CASSYSGGASEQFF.

The V call is TRBV7-6, the J call TRBJ2-7, with 9 bases that match TRBD1. Germline V gives CDR1 SGHVS, CDR2 FNYEAQ. The CDR3 extends over 19 amino acids. V gave up 6 bases and J gave up 2 bases; unmatched junction bases: 20. The CDR3 DNA reads TGTGCCAGCAGTAGGTGGGGACAGGGACCTGCAGAGTACCCCTACGAGCAGTACTTC. As protein: CASSRWGQGPAEYPYEQYF. Full variable domain (rest looked up from reference TRBV7-6 and TRBJ2-7): GAGVSQSPRYKVTKRGQDVALRCDPISGHVSLYWYRQALGQGPEFLTYFNYEAQQDKSGLPNDRFSAERPEGSISTLTIQRTEQRDSAMYRCASSRWGQGPAEYPYEQYFGPGTRLTVT.

Written as DNA, the CDR3 is TGTGCCAGCAGCTTAACCCACCGGACAGGGAACCACGAGCAGTACTTC. This translates into CASSLTHRTGNHEQYF. V gene TRBV7-6 combines with J gene TRBJ2-7; 8 bases line up with TRBD1. The germline CDR1 and CDR2 sequences are SGHVS and FNYEAQ. After removal of 2 bases from V and 5 bases from J, the junction contained 11 bases not matched to a gene. This CDR3 region has 16 residues.

The chain is built from TRBV6-1 and TRBJ2-5; 7 bases align to TRBD2. V shed 4 bases and J 5 bases; nucleotides not matched to a gene: 7. Germline CDR1 is MNHNS and CDR2 is SASEGT. The CDR3 has 14 residues. The CDR3 loop is CASSAAGQGETQYF. For the CDR3, the DNA is TGTGCCAGCAGTGCAGCGGGGCAAGGGGAGACCCAGTACTTC.

V and J are TRBV12-3 or TRBV12-4 and TRBJ1-2; TRBD1 might be the D (5 bases). Trimming took 3 bases from V and 7 from J, leaving 12 bases between them. The CDR3 has 13 amino acids. DNA for the CDR3: TGTGCCAGCAGTTTGGGGGGAGATATTGGCTACACCTTC. This sequence encodes CASSLGGDIGYTF.

Concerning this clone: Other DNA sequences within the sample encode an identical CDR3. The chain has TRBV4-3 and TRBJ1-4, with D possibly TRBD1 on 6 matching bases. CDR3 length equals 15 residues. With 1 base removed from V and 4 bases from J, the gap between germline ends came to 10 bases. The germline V gene has CDR1 LGHNA and CDR2 YSLEER. Written as DNA, the CDR3 is TGCGCCAGCAGCCAAGGTACAGGGTTTAATGAAAAACTGTTTTTT. Protein sequence: CASSQGTGFNEKLFF.

The V call is TRBV7-2, the J call TRBJ2-6; TRBD1 aligns across 8 bases. Germline assignment: CDR1 SGHTA and CDR2 FQGNSA. Trimming at V came to 6 bases and at J to 1 base, leaving 8 bases not matched to a gene. The CDR3 covers 17 residues. The CDR3 bases are TGTGCCAGCAGTTCCGGGACAGGCCTATCTGGGGCCAACGTCCTGACTTTC. This sequence encodes CASSSGTGLSGANVLTF. Full variable domain (remainder filled in from reference TRBV7-2 and TRBJ2-6): GAGVSQSPSNKVTEKGKDVELRCDPISGHTALYWYRQSLGQGLEFLIYFQGNSAPDKSGLPSDRFSAERTGGSVSTLTIQRTQQEDSAVYLCASSSGTGLSGANVLTFGAGSRLTVL.

The chain links TRBV18 to TRBJ2-5; TRBD1 matches at 7 bases. The CDR3 is 13 amino acids. Trimming took 3 bases from V and 4 from J; bases not matched to a gene: 2. CDR1 KGHSH and CDR2 LQKENI come from the germline V gene. The CDR3 loop is CASSPGQRETQYF. The DNA of the CDR3 is TGTGCCAGCTCACCGGGACAGAGAGAGACCCAGTACTTC.

The chain couples TRBV6-5 to TRBJ2-7, with 9 nucleotides matching TRBD1. The CDR3 contains 14 residues. The germline V gene encodes CDR1 MNHEY and CDR2 SVGAGI. Trimming cost V 5 bases and J 7 bases; bases outside gene matches: 9. CDR3 sequence (DNA): TGTGCCAGCAGTACCCCGGGACAGGGAGGGGAGCAGTACTTC. Translating gives CASSTPGQGGEQYF.

This clone was seen once. The gene calls are TRBV6-2 or TRBV6-3 and TRBJ2-7; D might be TRBD1 (6 bases). CDR3 length: 17 amino acids. The germline V gene encodes CDR1 MNHEY and CDR2 SVGEGT. The V and J ends lost 2 bases and 0 bases respectively, with 17 bases between them. The CDR3 loop reads CASSYGIDRPFSYEQYF. DNA of the CDR3: TGTGCCAGCAGTTACGGTATAGACAGGCCTTTCTCCTACGAGCAGTACTTC.

This clone was counted a single time. The chain combines TRBV6-2 or TRBV6-3 with TRBJ1-2; the D is unclear. CDR1 and CDR2 from the germline V gene are MNHEY and SVGEGT. Trimming pared 0 bases from V and 8 bases from J, leaving 13 bases between. The CDR3 length is 14 residues. CDR3 sequence: CASSYSRGSGGYTF. CDR3 sequence (DNA): TGTGCCAGCAGTTACTCGAGAGGGTCCGGGGGCTACACCTTC.

A word on this clone: Other DNA sequences in this sample translate to the same CDR3. DNA of the CDR3: TGTGCCACCAGCAGAGTTGGAGGGGTCGAGCCCCAGCATTTT. This codes for CATSRVGGVEPQHF. This chain uses TRBV15 with TRBJ1-5; the D gene is possibly TRBD1 (5 bases). Trimming took 1 base from V and 8 from J, leaving 12 bases between them. This CDR3 has 14 amino acids. Germline CDR1 and CDR2: LNHNV and YYDKDF (reference sequence).

The chain uses TRBV4-2 and TRBJ2-5; 7 bases line up with TRBD1. CDR3 length: 15 residues. V shed 4 bases and J 0 bases; nucleotides not matched to a gene: 5. Germline CDR1 reads LGHNA; CDR2 reads YNFKEQ. The CDR3 coding sequence is TGTGCCAGCAGCCCCATGGGACAGTACCAAGAGACCCAGTACTTC. Amino acids: CASSPMGQYQETQYF.

The chain links TRBV6-5 to TRBJ1-5, with 11 bases identical to TRBD1. The trim removed 2 bases at V and 5 bases at J, leaving 2 bases unmatched. The CDR3 totals 15 residues. CDR1 MNHEY and CDR2 SVGAGI come from the germline V gene. The CDR3 DNA reads as TGTGCCAGCAGTTACCGGGGACAGGGGGATCAGCCCCAGCATTTT. Translating it yields CASSYRGQGDQPQHF.

By share, this clone counts as medium-sized. This sequence joins TRBV5-1 and TRBJ1-1; 7 positions match TRBD1. Looked up from germline, CDR1 is SGHRS and CDR2 is YFSETQ. The CDR3 has 12 amino acids. Trimming at V came to 5 bases and at J to 3 bases, leaving 1 base not matched to a gene. The CDR3 region is CASRGTDTEAFF. In DNA form, the CDR3 reads TGCGCCAGCAGAGGGACAGACACTGAAGCTTTCTTT.